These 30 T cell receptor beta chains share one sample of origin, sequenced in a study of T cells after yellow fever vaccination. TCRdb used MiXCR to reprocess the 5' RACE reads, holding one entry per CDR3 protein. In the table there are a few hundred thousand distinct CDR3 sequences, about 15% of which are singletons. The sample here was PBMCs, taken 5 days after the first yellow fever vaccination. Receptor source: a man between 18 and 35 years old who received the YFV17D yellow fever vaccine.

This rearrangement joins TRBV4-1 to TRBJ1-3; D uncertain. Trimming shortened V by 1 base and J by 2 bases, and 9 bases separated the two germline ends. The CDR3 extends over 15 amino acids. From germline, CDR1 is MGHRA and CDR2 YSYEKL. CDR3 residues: CASSQGLYTGNTIYF. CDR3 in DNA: TGCGCCAGCAGCCAAGGTCTCTATACTGGAAACACCATATATTTT.

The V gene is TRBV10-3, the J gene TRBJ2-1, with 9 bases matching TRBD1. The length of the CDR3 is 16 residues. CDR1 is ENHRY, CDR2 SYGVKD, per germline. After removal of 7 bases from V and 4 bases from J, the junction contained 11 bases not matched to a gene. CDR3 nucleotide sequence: TGTGCCATCATGCAACCGGGACAGGGTCGATACAATGAGCAGTTCTTC. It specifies CAIMQPGQGRYNEQFF.

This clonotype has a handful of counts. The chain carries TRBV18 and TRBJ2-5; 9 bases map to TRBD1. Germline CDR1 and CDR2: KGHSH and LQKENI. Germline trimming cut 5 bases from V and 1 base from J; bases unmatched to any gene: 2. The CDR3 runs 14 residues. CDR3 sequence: CASSGDRAQETQYF. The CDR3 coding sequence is TGTGCCAGCTCAGGGGACAGGGCCCAAGAGACCCAGTACTTC.

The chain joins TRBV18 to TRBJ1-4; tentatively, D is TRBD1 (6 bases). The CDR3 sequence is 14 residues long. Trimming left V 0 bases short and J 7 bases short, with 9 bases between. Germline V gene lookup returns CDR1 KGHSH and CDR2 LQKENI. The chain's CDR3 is CASSPPRTVEKLFF. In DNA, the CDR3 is TGTGCCAGCTCACCACCCAGGACAGTTGAAAAACTGTTTTTT.

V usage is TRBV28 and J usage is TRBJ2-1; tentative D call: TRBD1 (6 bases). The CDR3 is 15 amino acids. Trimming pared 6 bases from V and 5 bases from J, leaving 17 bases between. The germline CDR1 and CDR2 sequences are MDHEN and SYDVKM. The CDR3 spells CASSTGQIINNEQFF. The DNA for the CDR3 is TGTGCCAGCAGCACAGGACAGATTATTAACAATGAGCAGTTCTTC.

The CDR3 sequence: CASSLVVRAGNEQFF. The DNA for the CDR3 is TGTGCCAGCAGCTTAGTTGTCAGGGCTGGAAATGAGCAGTTCTTC. The rearrangement uses TRBV7-9 and TRBJ2-1; maybe TRBD1 (5 bases). Germline lookup yields CDR1 SEHNR and CDR2 FQNEAQ (reference sequence). The V end lost 1 base, the J end lost 7 bases, and 14 bases lay between the germline ends. The CDR3 runs 15 residues.

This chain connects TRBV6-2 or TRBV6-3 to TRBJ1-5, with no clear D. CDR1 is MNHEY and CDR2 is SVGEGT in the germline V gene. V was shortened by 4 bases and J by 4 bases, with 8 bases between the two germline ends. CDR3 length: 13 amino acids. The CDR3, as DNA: TGTGCCAGCAGTTCTACGTTAAATCAGCCCCAGCATTTT. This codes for CASSSTLNQPQHF.

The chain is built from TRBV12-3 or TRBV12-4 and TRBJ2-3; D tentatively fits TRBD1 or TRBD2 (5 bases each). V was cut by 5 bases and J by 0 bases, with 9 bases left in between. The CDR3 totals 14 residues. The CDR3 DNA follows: TGTGCCAGCAGTGGGGACGGAAGCACAGATACGCAGTATTTT. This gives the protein CASSGDGSTDTQYF.

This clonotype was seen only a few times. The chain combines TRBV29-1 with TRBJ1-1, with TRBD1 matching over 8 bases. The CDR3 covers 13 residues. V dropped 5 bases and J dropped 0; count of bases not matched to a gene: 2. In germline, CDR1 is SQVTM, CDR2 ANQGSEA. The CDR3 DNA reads TGCAGCGTTTTGACAGGGGTGAACACTGAAGCTTTCTTT. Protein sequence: CSVLTGVNTEAFF.

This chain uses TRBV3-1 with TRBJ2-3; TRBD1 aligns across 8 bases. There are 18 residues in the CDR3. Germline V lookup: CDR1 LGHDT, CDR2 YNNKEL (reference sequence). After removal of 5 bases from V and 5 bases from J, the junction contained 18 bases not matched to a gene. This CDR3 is CASSVNRGRRTGQDTQYF. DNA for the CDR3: TGTGCCAGCAGCGTTAATCGGGGACGAAGGACAGGGCAAGATACGCAGTATTTT.

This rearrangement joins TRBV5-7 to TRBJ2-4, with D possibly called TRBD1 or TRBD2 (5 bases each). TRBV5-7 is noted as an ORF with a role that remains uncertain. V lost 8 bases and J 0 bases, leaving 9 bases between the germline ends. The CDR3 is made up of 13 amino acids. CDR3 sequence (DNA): TGTGCCAGGAGGGGTTTAGCCAAAAACATTCAGTACTTC. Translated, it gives CARRGLAKNIQYF.

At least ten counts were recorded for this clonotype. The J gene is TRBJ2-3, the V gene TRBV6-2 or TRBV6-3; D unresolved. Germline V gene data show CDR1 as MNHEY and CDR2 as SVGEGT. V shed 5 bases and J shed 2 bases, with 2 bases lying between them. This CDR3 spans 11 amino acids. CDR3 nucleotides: TGTGCCAGCAGTAACACAGATACGCAGTATTTT. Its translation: CASSNTDTQYF.

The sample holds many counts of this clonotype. The CDR3 sequence: CASSPGLNNEQFF. As DNA, the CDR3 is TGTGCCAGCAGCCCAGGACTAAACAATGAGCAGTTCTTC. V usage is TRBV18 and J usage is TRBJ2-1; possibly TRBD2 for D (6 bases). Trimming pared 8 bases from V and 5 bases from J, leaving 13 bases between. CDR1 is KGHSH, CDR2 LQKENI, per germline. The CDR3 contains 13 residues.

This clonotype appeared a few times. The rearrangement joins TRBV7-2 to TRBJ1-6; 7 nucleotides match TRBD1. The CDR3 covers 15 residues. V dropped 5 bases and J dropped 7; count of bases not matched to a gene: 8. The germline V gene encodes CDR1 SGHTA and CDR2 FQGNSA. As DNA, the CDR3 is TGTGCCAGCAGCGTCTTGACAGGGCTCAATTCACCCCTCCACTTT. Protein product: CASSVLTGLNSPLHF.

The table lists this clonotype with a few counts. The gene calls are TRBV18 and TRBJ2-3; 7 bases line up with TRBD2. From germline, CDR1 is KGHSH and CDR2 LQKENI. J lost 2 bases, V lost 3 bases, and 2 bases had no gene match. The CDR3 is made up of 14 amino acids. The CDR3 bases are TGTGCCAGCTCACCCCTAGCGGCCACAGATACGCAGTATTTT. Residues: CASSPLAATDTQYF.

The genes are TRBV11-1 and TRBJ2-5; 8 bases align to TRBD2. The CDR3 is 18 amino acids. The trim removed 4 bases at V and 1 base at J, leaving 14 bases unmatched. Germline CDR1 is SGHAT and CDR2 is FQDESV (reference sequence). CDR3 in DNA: TGTGCCAGCAGCTCCCCCGTCCGAGCGGGGGAACTCCAAGAGACCCAGTACTTC. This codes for CASSSPVRAGELQETQYF. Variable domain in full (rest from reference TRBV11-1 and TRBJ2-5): EAEVAQSPRYKITEKSQAVAFWCDPISGHATLYWYRQILGQGPELLVQFQDESVVDDSQLPKDRFSAERLKGVDSTLKIQPAELGDSAMYLCASSSPVRAGELQETQYFGPGTRLLVL.

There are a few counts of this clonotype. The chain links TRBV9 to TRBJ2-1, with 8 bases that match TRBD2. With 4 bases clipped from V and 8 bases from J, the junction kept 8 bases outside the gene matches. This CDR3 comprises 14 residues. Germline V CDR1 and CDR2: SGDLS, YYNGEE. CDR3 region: CASSNQRGSDEQFF. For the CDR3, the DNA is TGTGCCAGCAGCAATCAGCGGGGGAGCGATGAGCAGTTCTTC.

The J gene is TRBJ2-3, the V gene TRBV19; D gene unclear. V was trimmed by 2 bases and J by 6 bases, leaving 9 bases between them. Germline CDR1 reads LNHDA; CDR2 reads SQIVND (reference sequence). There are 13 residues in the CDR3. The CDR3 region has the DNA TGTGCCAGTAGTATACTCGCCGGGGATACGCAGTATTTT. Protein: CASSILAGDTQYF.

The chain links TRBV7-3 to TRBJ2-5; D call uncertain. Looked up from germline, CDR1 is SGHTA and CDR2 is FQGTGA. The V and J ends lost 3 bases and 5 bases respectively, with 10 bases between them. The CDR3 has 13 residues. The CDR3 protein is CASSLEIGETQYF. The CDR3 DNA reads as TGTGCCAGCAGCTTGGAGATAGGGGAGACCCAGTACTTC.

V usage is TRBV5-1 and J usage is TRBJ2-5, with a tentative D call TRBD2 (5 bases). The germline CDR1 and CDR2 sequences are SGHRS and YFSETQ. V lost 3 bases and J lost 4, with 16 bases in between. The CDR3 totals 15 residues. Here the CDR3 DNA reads TGCGCCAGCAGCTCCCTGGGCGGTAGCGCAGAGACCCAGTACTTC. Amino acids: CASSSLGGSAETQYF.

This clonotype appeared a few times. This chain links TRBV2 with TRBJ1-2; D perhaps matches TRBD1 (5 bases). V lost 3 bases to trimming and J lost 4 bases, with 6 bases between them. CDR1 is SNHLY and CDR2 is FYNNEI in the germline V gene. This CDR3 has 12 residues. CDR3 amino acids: CASSERGYGYTF. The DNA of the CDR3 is TGTGCCAGCAGTGAGAGGGGCTATGGCTACACCTTC.

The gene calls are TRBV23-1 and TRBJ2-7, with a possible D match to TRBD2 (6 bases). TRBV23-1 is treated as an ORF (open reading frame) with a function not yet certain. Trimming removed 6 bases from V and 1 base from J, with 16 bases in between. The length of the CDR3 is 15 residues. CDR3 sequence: CASSKRASTSYEQYV. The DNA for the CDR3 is TGCGCCAGCAGCAAGCGGGCTAGCACTTCCTACGAGCAGTACGTC.

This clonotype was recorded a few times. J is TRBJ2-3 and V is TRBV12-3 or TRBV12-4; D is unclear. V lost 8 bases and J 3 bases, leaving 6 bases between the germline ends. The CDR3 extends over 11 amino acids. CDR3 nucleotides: TGTGCCAGCGCATTAACAGATACGCAGTATTTT. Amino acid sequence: CASALTDTQYF.

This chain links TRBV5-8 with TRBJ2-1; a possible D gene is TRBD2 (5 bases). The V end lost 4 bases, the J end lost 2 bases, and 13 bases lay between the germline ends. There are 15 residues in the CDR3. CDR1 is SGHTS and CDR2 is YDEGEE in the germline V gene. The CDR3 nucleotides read TGTGCCAGCAGCGTAATGAGGGCTGCCTACAATGAGCAGTTCTTC. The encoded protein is CASSVMRAAYNEQFF.

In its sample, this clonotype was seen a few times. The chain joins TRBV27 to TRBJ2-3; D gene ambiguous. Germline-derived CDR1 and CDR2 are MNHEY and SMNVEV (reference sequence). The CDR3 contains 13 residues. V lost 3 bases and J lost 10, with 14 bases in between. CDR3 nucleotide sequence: TGTGCCAGCAGTTTTTCTGCTTTGGGCGCGCAGTATTTT. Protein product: CASSFSALGAQYF.

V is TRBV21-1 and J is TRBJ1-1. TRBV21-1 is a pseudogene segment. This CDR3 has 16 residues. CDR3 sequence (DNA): TGTGCCAGCAGCAAAGGGGCGGGGGGCATGAACACTGAAGCTTTCTTT. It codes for CASSKGAGGMNTEAFF.

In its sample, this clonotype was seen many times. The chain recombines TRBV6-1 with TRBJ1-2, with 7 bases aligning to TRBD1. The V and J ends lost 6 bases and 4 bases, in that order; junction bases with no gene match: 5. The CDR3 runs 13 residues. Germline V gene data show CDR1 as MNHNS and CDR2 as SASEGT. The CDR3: CASRREGAYGYTF. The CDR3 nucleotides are TGTGCCAGCAGGCGGGAGGGGGCCTATGGCTACACCTTC.

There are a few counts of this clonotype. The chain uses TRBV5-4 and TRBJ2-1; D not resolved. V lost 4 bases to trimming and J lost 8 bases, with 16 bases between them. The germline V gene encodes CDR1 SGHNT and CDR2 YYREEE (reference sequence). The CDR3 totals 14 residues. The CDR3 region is CASSPAVGFDEQFF. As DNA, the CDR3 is TGTGCCAGCAGCCCCGCTGTAGGGTTCGATGAGCAGTTCTTC.

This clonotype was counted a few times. This CDR3 reads CASRRDKDNEQFF. In DNA form, the CDR3 reads TGCGCCAGCCGGCGGGACAAAGACAATGAGCAGTTCTTC. The chain recombines TRBV5-1 with TRBJ2-1; D may correspond to TRBD1 or TRBD2 (6 bases each). The CDR3 has 13 amino acids. Trimming shortened V by 7 bases and J by 5 bases, and 13 bases separated the two germline ends. Germline-derived CDR1 and CDR2 are SGHRS and YFSETQ. The full variable domain, with the rest looked up from reference TRBV5-1 and TRBJ2-1, is KAGVTQTPRYLIKTRGQQVTLSCSPISGHRSVSWYQQTPGQGLQFLFEYFSETQRNKGNFPGRFSGRQFSNSRSEMNVSTLELGDSALYLCASRRDKDNEQFFGPGTRLTVL.

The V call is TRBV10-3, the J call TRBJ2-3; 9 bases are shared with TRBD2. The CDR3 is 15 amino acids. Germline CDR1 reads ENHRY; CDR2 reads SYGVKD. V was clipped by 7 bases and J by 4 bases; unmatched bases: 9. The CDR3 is CAIMGGGAFSDTQYF. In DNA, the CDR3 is TGTGCCATCATGGGCGGGGGGGCCTTTTCAGATACGCAGTATTTT.